Reported below is one T cell receptor (beta chain). The target antigen is unknown. The data belong to a study of a mutant IDH1 vaccine in newly diagnosed glioma. Study overall: Vaccine dosing followed radiotherapy by 4-6 weeks, or accompanied temozolomide cycles.

Time point: week 35, safety follow-up. Alongside topical imiquimod, each dose of vaccine comprised 300 ug of mutant IDH1 20-mer peptide. Sequencing used immunoSEQ multiplex PCR; TCRdb keeps in-frame clones, though not all of them. The sample lists about 56,000 clones; roughly nine tenths were seen once. Per germline, CDR1 SNHLY and CDR2 FYNNEI. The CDR3 covers 14 residues. V was clipped by 7 bases and J by 5 bases, with 15 bases between them. This chain links TRBV2 with TRBJ2-4; D remains ambiguous. Sequencing used PBMCs, obtained from a glioma patient whose treatment included an IDH1 peptide vaccine. This TCR was recovered from a man in his forties with glioma. The CDR3 nucleotides read TGTGCCAGCATCCGGACCTTCCTACAAAACATTCAGTACTTC. This sequence encodes CASIRTFLQNIQYF.